This T cell receptor beta chain comes out of a study of cytomegalovirus exposure and HLA in healthy donors. The CDR3 sequence is 16 residues long. Between the trimmed V and J ends, which lost 6 bases and 4 bases, there was a span of 17 bases. Germline CDR1 SGDLS, CDR2 YYNGEE. Nominal health characterized the donors when sampled, though unrecorded immune exposures were likely. Broader study findings: Among TCR beta chains, those listed as cytomegalovirus-associated numbered about 160. Roughly even sequencing depth across donors was the assumption behind the presence/absence analyses.

Note on this clone: The antigen is unknown.

Primers included in the PCR were 60 Vbeta and 13 Jbeta primers. Only in-frame clones appear in the TCRdb table, and some are missing; sequencing was by immunoSEQ multiplex PCR. The sample has around 140,000 clones; 75% to 90% are singletons. The receptor was isolated from a woman between 25 and 40 years old in good health and CMV-seronegative. The sequencing sample was made of PBMCs. This sequence joins TRBV9 and TRBJ1-6; D perhaps matches TRBD1 (6 bases). Here the CDR3 DNA reads TGTGCCAGCAACCCCACAGGGAACCCGTATAATTCACCCCTCCACTTT. This codes for CASNPTGNPYNSPLHF.